This T cell receptor (beta chain) was recovered during a study of response to subunit inactivated influenza vaccine (dated by TCRdb to 2017 to 2018). Study-level background: Deep quantitative T cell receptor repertoire profiling was used in the study to track responses to a trivalent subunit inactivated influenza vaccine.

The library was made by RT-PCR. Sequencing was carried out with an Illumina HiSeq 2500. TCRdb redid the processing of the public reads, applying fastp at Q25 and MiXCR, and retained in-frame beta chains. For every CDR3 protein sequence, its rows merge into one entry that carries the most common genes and DNA. A total of about 480,000 distinct CDR3 sequences appear in this sample, 25% of them only once. The top ten clones comprise approximately 2% of the sample. In the case of this clonotype: It has no known antigen specificity. No base qualities exist here, and no much larger clone lies one base off it.

The V and J ends are trimmed by 2 bases and 3 bases, leaving 10 bases between them. CDR1 is given as KGHDR and CDR2 as SFDVKD, both from the germline V gene. Inclusive of the bounding cysteine and phenylalanine, the CDR3 is 14 residues long. Here the CDR3 DNA is all that survives: 42 bases in frame from base 1. Results and caveats for the whole study, not just this receptor: It was suggested by the authors that each seasonal influenza vaccination may recruit only a limited number of new T cells.

The V and J segments used are TRBV24-1 and TRBJ2-7; confidence is insufficient to name the D gene. The sequence derives from a man aged 50 to 60 who received an inactivated influenza vaccine. Donor details come from another sample of the same person, matched by shared clones. Sequencing was performed on CD4+ T cells sorted from PBMCs, taken about 5 days after vaccination. The DNA sequence reads TGTGCCACCAGTGATTCCCGACCGAACTACGAGCAGTACTTC. Translated, it gives CATSDSRPNYEQYF.